Shown below are 15 T cell receptor beta chains from a single sample sequenced in a study of blood T cell repertoires in COVID-19. The table came from immunoSEQ multiplex PCR; TCRdb's copy has only in-frame clones and leaves some out. The data show fewer than 150,000 clones, about 85% seen once. The sample taken for sequencing was peripheral blood. Every receptor here comes from a human donor in a cohort sampled during active COVID-19.

This rearrangement joins TRBV20-1 to TRBJ1-2; D may be TRBD1 (6 bases). The germline V and J ends were trimmed by 3 bases and 3 bases, with 11 bases remaining between them. The CDR3 is 13 amino acids. The V gene's germline CDR1 is DFQATT and CDR2 SNEGSKA (reference sequence). The CDR3 region is CSASKNRDYGYTF. The CDR3 DNA reads TGCAGTGCTAGTAAAAACAGGGACTATGGCTACACCTTC.

CDR3 DNA: TGTGCCAGCAGCTTACCTCAGGTCCAGCCCCAGCATTTT. Protein sequence: CASSLPQVQPQHF. The chain couples TRBV7-3 to TRBJ1-5; the D is unclear. This CDR3 region has 13 residues. CDR1 is SGHTA and CDR2 is FQGTGA in the germline V gene. Deletions cut 2 bases from V and 7 bases from J, with 9 bases between.

The genes are TRBV4-2 and TRBJ2-1; TRBD2 matches 8 bases. Germline V gene data show CDR1 as LGHNA and CDR2 as YNFKEQ. With 0 bases clipped from V and 1 base from J, the junction kept 2 bases outside the gene matches. The CDR3 is made up of 16 amino acids. CDR3 residues: CASSQDLAGSYNEQFF. CDR3 nucleotides: TGTGCCAGCAGCCAAGATTTAGCGGGGTCCTACAATGAGCAGTTCTTC.

The chain couples TRBV4-3 to TRBJ1-1; 8 bases map to TRBD1. The trim removed 5 bases at V and 6 bases at J, leaving 5 bases unmatched. Looked up from germline, CDR1 is LGHNA and CDR2 is YSLEER. The CDR3 contains 13 residues. CDR3 protein: CASSYDRGAEAFF. DNA of the CDR3: TGCGCCAGCAGCTATGACAGGGGCGCTGAAGCTTTCTTT.

The chain combines TRBV11-2 with TRBJ2-2; 8 bases agree with TRBD1. Germline V gene sequence: CDR1 SGHAT, CDR2 FQNNGV. J gave up 6 bases and V 5 bases, and 8 bases lay outside the gene matches. There are 15 residues in the CDR3. The CDR3 spells CASSRLRGRAGELFF. CDR3 coding DNA: TGTGCCAGCAGCCGCCTCAGGGGGCGCGCCGGGGAGCTGTTTTTT.

The chain joins TRBV24-1 to TRBJ2-2, with 7 bases aligning to TRBD1. Germline V CDR1 and CDR2: KGHDR, SFDVKD. The CDR3 runs to 14 residues. J lost 2 bases, V lost 9 bases, and 5 bases had no gene match. CDR3 coding DNA: TGTGCCACCGCCCGGGACAGAAACACCGGGGAGCTGTTTTTT. Translation: CATARDRNTGELFF.

This sequence joins TRBV9 and TRBJ1-2; 10 nucleotides match TRBD1. V was pared by 4 bases and J by 2 bases, with 11 bases of the junction left unmatched. The CDR3 has 17 residues. CDR1 and CDR2 (germline): SGDLS, YYNGEE. The CDR3 region has the DNA TGTGCCAGCAGCTCCTCCGGGACAGGGGAACTAAACTATGGCTACACCTTC. Protein sequence: CASSSSGTGELNYGYTF.

This clone was seen a single time. The rearrangement uses TRBV6-2 or TRBV6-3 and TRBJ1-2; tentative D call: TRBD1 (5 bases). The V end lost 2 bases, the J end lost 6 bases, and 13 bases lay between the germline ends. The CDR3 covers 14 residues. Germline CDR1 and CDR2: MNHEY and SVGEGT. The chain's CDR3 is CASSYPWTSDGYTF. DNA of the CDR3: TGTGCCAGCAGTTACCCCTGGACAAGCGATGGCTACACCTTC.

This clone has a handful of counts. The rearrangement joins TRBV6-1 to TRBJ2-7, with TRBD1 matching over 7 bases. V lost 1 base, J lost 3 bases, and 3 bases stayed unmatched. CDR1 is MNHNS, CDR2 SASEGT, per germline. The CDR3 is made up of 14 amino acids. The CDR3 here is CASSEGTGFYEQYF. The CDR3 bases are TGTGCCAGCAGTGAAGGGACAGGCTTCTACGAGCAGTACTTC.

This sequence joins TRBV11-3 and TRBJ2-7; 10 bases are shared with TRBD1. J lost 4 bases, V lost 4 bases, and 7 bases had no gene match. CDR3 length: 15 amino acids. CDR1 is SGHNT, CDR2 YENEEA, per germline. The CDR3 loop reads CASSWSGTGEYEQYF. The CDR3 DNA is TGTGCCAGCAGCTGGTCCGGGACAGGGGAATACGAGCAGTACTTC.

The V gene is TRBV6-5, the J gene TRBJ1-1; D perhaps matches TRBD1 (5 bases). Germline CDR1 and CDR2: MNHEY and SVGAGI. With 0 bases removed from V and 0 bases from J, the gap between germline ends came to 8 bases. The CDR3 runs 15 residues. DNA of the CDR3: TGTGCCAGCAGTTACTCGGCGGGGGTGAACACTGAAGCTTTCTTT. Translated: CASSYSAGVNTEAFF.

The chain combines TRBV29-1 with TRBJ1-5, with 11 bases identical to TRBD1. V lost 5 bases to trimming and J lost 4 bases; unmatched junction nucleotides: 1. CDR3 size: 13 residues. Germline CDR1 SQVTM, CDR2 ANQGSEA. As DNA, the CDR3 is TGCAGCGTTAGGGACAGGGGGAATCAGCCCCAGCATTTT. This sequence encodes CSVRDRGNQPQHF.

The rearrangement joins TRBV4-1 to TRBJ1-1, with a tentative D call TRBD1 (6 bases). In germline, CDR1 is MGHRA, CDR2 YSYEKL. This CDR3 region has 14 residues. Deletions cut 4 bases from V and 1 base from J, with 10 bases between. CDR3 amino acids: CASSRPGANTEAFF. In DNA form, the CDR3 reads TGCGCCAGCAGCCGCCCAGGGGCGAACACTGAAGCTTTCTTT.

The chain uses TRBV7-9 and TRBJ1-2; TRBD1 matches at 7 bases. In germline, CDR1 is SEHNR, CDR2 FQNEAQ (reference sequence). Trimming at V came to 8 bases and at J to 4 bases, leaving 7 bases not matched to a gene. CDR3 length: 13 amino acids. The CDR3 loop is CASGNTGVYGYTF. In DNA form, the CDR3 reads TGTGCCAGCGGTAATACAGGGGTCTATGGCTACACCTTC.

The rearrangement joins TRBV6-2 or TRBV6-3 to TRBJ2-3; D gene ambiguous. The length of the CDR3 is 16 residues. V was trimmed by 4 bases and J by 0 bases, leaving 14 bases between them. Germline V CDR1 and CDR2: MNHEY, SVGEGT. For the CDR3, the DNA is TGTGCCAGCAGTTTGTTTCCAGGAACTAGCACAGATACGCAGTATTTT. This sequence encodes CASSLFPGTSTDTQYF.